This entry features one TCR beta chain sequence. The target antigen is unknown. The same CDR3 can be traced to other DNA sequences in this sample. The entry originates in a study of OX40 agonist ivuxolimab in advanced cancers. Sequenced by immunoSEQ multiplex PCR; TCRdb stores in-frame clones only, minus some. The sample comprises over 55,000 clones, around 82% of which are singletons, and around 8% rests with the top ten. Per the germline V gene, CDR1 is MGHRA and CDR2 is YSYEKL. V shed 4 bases and J shed 2 bases, with 11 bases lying between them. The CDR3 runs 15 residues. The study, taken as a whole, reports: Clonal expansion was among the lowest in partial responders at 0.1-3.0 mg/kg, especially CD8+.

The TCR sequence derives from an adult with an advanced solid tumor such as melanoma, head and neck, liver or kidney cancer. The source material was CD4+ or CD8+ T cells sorted from blood, sampled in a trial of the OX40 agonist ivuxolimab. The chain joins TRBV4-1 to TRBJ1-4; possibly TRBD1 for D (6 bases). The CDR3 spells CASSRRQGTNEKLFF. CDR3 nucleotides: TGCGCCAGCAGCCGCCGGCAGGGGACTAATGAAAAACTGTTTTTT.